This T cell receptor beta chain derives from a study of blood T cells in healthy people across ages. Isolated PBMCs totaled at least 6.5 million in each sample. This CDR3 has 16 amino acids. Germline-derived CDR1 and CDR2 are SGHKS and YYEKEE (reference sequence). The V and J ends lost 3 bases and 3 bases, in that order; junction bases with no gene match: 9. Alongside a J-beta primer mix, a sample-barcoded 5' primer served in a second PCR lasting about 7 to 12 cycles. TCRdb ran MiXCR on the 5' RACE reads and lists one entry per CDR3 protein. The sample shows approximately 800,000 distinct CDR3 sequences, 58% of them seen only once. This clonotype was found a few times. The antigen is not known. Study-level findings and limits: Percentage of naive T cells showed a strong correlation with TCR beta diversity.

Sequencing was carried out using blood. The sequence was collected from a man aged 25-45 years in good health. The chain has TRBV5-5 and TRBJ2-7; 10 bases are shared with TRBD1. CDR3 amino acids: CASSSIPGTGVYEQYF. The DNA of the CDR3 is TGTGCCAGCAGCTCCATTCCCGGGACAGGGGTCTACGAGCAGTACTTC.